The 21 T cell receptor beta chains reported below all come from one sample, sequenced in a study of blood T cell repertoires in COVID-19 (dated by TCRdb to 2018 to 2020). Library prep was done by the immunoSEQ multiplex PCR assay. TCRdb holds this immuneACCESS table with in-frame rearrangements only. Some clones are missing; in checked studies, unresolved V genes explain under half, and the rest has no known cause. In this sample the table shows 200,000 to 250,000 clones, roughly 85% of which occur a single time. The top ten hold 4.5% to 5.5% of the sample. Input material: peripheral blood. These receptors all come from a man between 50 and 59 years old with COVID-19, enrolled during active disease.

The chain couples TRBV12-3 or TRBV12-4 to TRBJ1-6; 7 nucleotides align to TRBD1. The CDR3 spans 13 residues. With 7 bases clipped from V and 10 bases from J, the junction kept 7 bases outside the gene matches. CDR3 nucleotides: TGTGCCAGCACCCAGACAGGGAACTCACCCCTCCACTTT. Protein product: CASTQTGNSPLHF.

The gene calls are TRBV30 and TRBJ1-4; 9 nucleotides agree with TRBD1. Germline trimming cut 1 base from V and 7 bases from J; bases unmatched to any gene: 7. Looked up from germline, CDR1 is GTSNPN and CDR2 is SVGIG (reference sequence). This CDR3 has 15 residues. The CDR3 nucleotides read TGTGCCTGGAGTGACCCACAGGGGGCGGGTGAAAAACTGTTTTTT. Translated, it gives CAWSDPQGAGEKLFF.

The rearrangement uses TRBV11-3 and TRBJ2-3, with TRBD2 matching 13 bases. Per the germline V gene, CDR1 is SGHNT and CDR2 is YENEEA. The CDR3 covers 18 residues. Germline trimming cut 5 bases from V and 1 base from J; bases unmatched to any gene: 9. CDR3 residues: CASSKTSGGPIGTDTQYF. The CDR3 region has the DNA TGTGCCAGCAGCAAGACTAGCGGGGGGCCGATCGGCACAGATACGCAGTATTTT.

This CDR3 reads CASSSTASGARGTQYF. Written as DNA, the CDR3 is TGTGCCAGCAGTTCCACCGCTAGCGGAGCGAGGGGGACCCAGTACTTC. The V gene is TRBV6-5, the J gene TRBJ2-5, with TRBD2 matching over 7 bases. The CDR3 covers 16 residues. Germline V gene sequence: CDR1 MNHEY, CDR2 SVGAGI. The J segment lost 7 bases and the V segment lost 4 bases, leaving 15 bases of the junction unmatched.

The sample holds one count of this clone. The chain recombines TRBV12-3 or TRBV12-4 with TRBJ2-3; tentatively, D is TRBD2 (6 bases). With 5 bases removed from V and 4 bases from J, the gap between germline ends came to 10 bases. CDR3 size: 13 residues. The chain's CDR3 is CASSVGGADTQYF. In nucleotides, the CDR3 is TGTGCCAGCAGTGTCGGCGGGGCAGATACGCAGTATTTT.

The chain has TRBV6-5 and TRBJ2-7; tentative D call: TRBD1 (6 bases). The germline gives CDR1 MNHEY, CDR2 SVGAGI. The CDR3 covers 13 residues. Trimming cost V 7 bases and J 1 base, with 11 bases left between them. CDR3 protein: CASKIGGSYEQYF. Written as DNA, the CDR3 is TGTGCCAGCAAAATAGGGGGTTCCTACGAGCAGTACTTC.

The rearrangement links TRBV28 to TRBJ1-4, with 9 bases matching TRBD1. The CDR3 has 16 residues. Germline trimming cut 5 bases from V and 6 bases from J; bases unmatched to any gene: 10. The germline V gene has CDR1 MDHEN and CDR2 SYDVKM. This CDR3 reads CASSPFLQGADEKLFF. The CDR3 DNA reads as TGTGCCAGCAGTCCCTTCTTACAGGGGGCGGATGAAAAACTGTTTTTT.

The sample holds a few counts of this clone. This sample also contains other DNA sequences that code for the same CDR3. This rearrangement joins TRBV7-9 to TRBJ1-1; no definite D call. The CDR3 is 11 amino acids. V was shortened by 9 bases and J by 1 base, with 6 bases between the two germline ends. The germline CDR1 and CDR2 sequences are SEHNR and FQNEAQ (reference sequence). For the CDR3, the DNA is TGTGCCAGTAGTCAGAACACTGAAGCTTTCTTT. Translating gives CASSQNTEAFF.

The chain combines TRBV7-9 with TRBJ2-3; 9 nucleotides agree with TRBD2. The J segment lost 1 base and the V segment lost 2 bases, leaving 7 bases of the junction unmatched. The CDR3 contains 17 residues. Germline lookup yields CDR1 SEHNR and CDR2 FQNEAQ (reference sequence). CDR3 nucleotides: TGTGCCAGCAGCTTATGGGCGCGGACTAGCGGCACAGATACGCAGTATTTT. Encoded protein: CASSLWARTSGTDTQYF.

There are many counts of this clone. The chain uses TRBV15 and TRBJ1-5, with no clear D. Germline V gene sequence: CDR1 LNHNV, CDR2 YYDKDF (reference sequence). Trimming took off 4 bases at V and 0 bases at J, with 10 bases between the two ends. The CDR3 length is 15 residues. CDR3 amino acids: CATSITEYSNQPQHF. Written as DNA, the CDR3 is TGTGCCACCAGCATAACAGAGTATAGCAATCAGCCCCAGCATTTT.

This clone was found once. Germline is not matched at one junction end, which may reflect a read error. The chain has TRBV7-9 and TRBJ1-2; D is possibly TRBD1 (5 bases). The CDR3 contains 13 residues. The V gene's germline CDR1 is SEHNR and CDR2 FQNEAQ (reference sequence). The CDR3 region has the DNA TGTGCCAGCAGCTTAGCGTTGCCCCAGGGTTGCGACTTC. Amino acid sequence: CASSLALPQGCDF.

V gene TRBV5-4 combines with J gene TRBJ2-5; 11 bases are shared with TRBD2. Germline assignment: CDR1 SGHNT and CDR2 YYREEE (reference sequence). V shed 0 bases, J shed 5 bases, and the junction held 9 bases outside the gene matches. CDR3 length: 17 residues. As DNA, the CDR3 is TGTGCCAGCAGCTTGGTTACTAGCGGGGGCCGGGTGGAGACCCAGTACTTC. Translating it yields CASSLVTSGGRVETQYF.

The rearrangement uses TRBV6-5 and TRBJ1-2; the D gene is possibly TRBD1 (6 bases). From germline, CDR1 is MNHEY and CDR2 SVGAGI. The CDR3 has 16 residues. Between the trimmed V and J ends, which lost 0 bases and 3 bases, there was a span of 14 bases. CDR3 in amino acids: CASSYSTGSGDYGYTF. For the CDR3, the DNA is TGTGCCAGCAGTTACTCCACAGGGAGCGGCGACTATGGCTACACCTTC.

The chain carries TRBV7-4 and TRBJ1-5; 7 nucleotides line up with TRBD1. Germline V lookup: CDR1 SGHVT, CDR2 SQSDAQ. The V and J ends lost 6 bases and 5 bases, in that order; junction bases with no gene match: 7. The CDR3 has 14 amino acids. This CDR3 reads CASRGTDRDQPQHF. The CDR3 DNA reads as TGTGCCAGCAGGGGGACCGACAGGGATCAGCCCCAGCATTTT.

J is TRBJ1-4 and V is TRBV5-1, with a possible D match to TRBD1 (5 bases). The CDR3 is 13 amino acids. V lost 6 bases and J 8 bases, leaving 14 bases between the germline ends. Germline lookup yields CDR1 SGHRS and CDR2 YFSETQ. In DNA form, the CDR3 reads TGCGCCAGCACCCGGACCCGGGGGGAAAAACTGTTTTTT. This translates into CASTRTRGEKLFF.

V is TRBV5-1 and J is TRBJ2-7; 12 bases match TRBD2. Germline values: CDR1 SGHRS, CDR2 YFSETQ. V dropped 0 bases and J dropped 4; count of bases not matched to a gene: 8. CDR3 length: 17 amino acids. CDR3 region: CASSLDLAGGPRYEQYF. CDR3 DNA sequence: TGCGCCAGCAGCTTGGATCTAGCGGGGGGGCCTCGTTACGAGCAGTACTTC.

Turning to this clone: At one of its ends the junction is not consistent with the germline gene, which may arise from a read error. This rearrangement joins TRBV2 to TRBJ2-7; 15 nucleotides line up with TRBD2. CDR1 SNHLY and CDR2 FYNNEI come from the germline V gene. The CDR3 consists of 13 residues. The CDR3 region is CASRGLAGGLIRF. DNA of the CDR3: TGTGCCAGCAGGGGACTAGCGGGGGGCCTCATCAGATTC.

Notes on this clone: This sample includes further DNA sequences coding for the same CDR3. The chain links TRBV27 to TRBJ1-1, with 7 bases that match TRBD1. From germline, CDR1 is MNHEY and CDR2 SMNVEV (reference sequence). Trimming removed 9 bases from V and 2 bases from J; junction bases left unmatched: 6. This CDR3 is built from 13 residues. CDR3 sequence: CASRTGANTEAFF. The DNA for the CDR3 is TGTGCCAGTAGGACAGGAGCAAACACTGAAGCTTTCTTT.

This chain uses TRBV29-1 with TRBJ2-3; D is possibly TRBD2 (6 bases). V dropped 5 bases and J dropped 0 bases, with 12 bases sitting between them. CDR1 SQVTM and CDR2 ANQGSEA come from the germline V gene. The CDR3 has 14 amino acids. The DNA of the CDR3 is TGCAGCGTTCCCACCGGGACTAGCACAGATACGCAGTATTTT. It encodes CSVPTGTSTDTQYF.

The chain uses TRBV29-1 and TRBJ2-2; possibly TRBD1 for D (6 bases). V was pared by 6 bases and J by 3 bases, with 26 bases between. Germline V gene sequence: CDR1 SQVTM, CDR2 ANQGSEA. This CDR3 has 18 residues. The CDR3 here is CSVSYWGRWNTDTGELFF. The DNA of the CDR3 is TGCAGCGTCTCTTATTGGGGGCGGTGGAATACGGACACCGGGGAGCTGTTTTTT.

The V and J genes are TRBV18 and TRBJ2-5; possibly TRBD2 for D (7 bases). Trimming removed 5 bases from V and 0 bases from J, with 10 bases in between. The CDR3 loop spans 14 amino acids. Germline V gene sequence: CDR1 KGHSH, CDR2 LQKENI. The CDR3 protein is CASSTGTNQETQYF. The CDR3 DNA is TGTGCCAGCTCAACAGGGACTAACCAAGAGACCCAGTACTTC.